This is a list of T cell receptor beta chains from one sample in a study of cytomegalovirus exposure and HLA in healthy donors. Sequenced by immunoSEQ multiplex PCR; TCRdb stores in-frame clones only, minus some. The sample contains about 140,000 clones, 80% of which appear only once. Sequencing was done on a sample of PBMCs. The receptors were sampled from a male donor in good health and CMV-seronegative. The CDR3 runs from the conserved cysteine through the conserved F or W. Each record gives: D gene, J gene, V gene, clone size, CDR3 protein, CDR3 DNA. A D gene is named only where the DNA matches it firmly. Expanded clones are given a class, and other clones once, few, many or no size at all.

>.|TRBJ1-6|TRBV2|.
CASRGSGRNSPLHF
TGTGCCAGCAGAGGGTCAGGGCGTAATTCACCCCTCCACTTT
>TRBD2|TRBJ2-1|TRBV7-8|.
CASSSIPGTSTVNEQFF
TGTGCCAGCAGCTCTATTCCCGGGACTAGCACGGTCAATGAGCAGTTCTTC
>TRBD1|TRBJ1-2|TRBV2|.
CASSGQGEAYGYTF
TGTGCCAGCAGTGGACAGGGGGAGGCCTATGGCTACACCTTC
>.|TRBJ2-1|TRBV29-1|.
CSANREGNEQFF
TGCAGCGCAAACAGGGAGGGCAATGAGCAGTTCTTC
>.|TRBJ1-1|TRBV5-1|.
CASSHNTEAFF
TGCGCCAGCAGCCATAACACTGAAGCTTTCTTT
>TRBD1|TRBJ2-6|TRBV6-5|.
CASRTTGVGANVLTF
TGTGCCAGCAGAACCACAGGGGTTGGGGCCAACGTCCTGACTTTC
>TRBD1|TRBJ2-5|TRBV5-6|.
CASSLVGTGETQYF
TGTGCCAGCAGCTTGGTGGGGACAGGAGAGACCCAGTACTTC
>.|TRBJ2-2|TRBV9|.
CATTGEANTGELFF
TGTGCTACAACGGGGGAAGCGAACACCGGGGAGCTGTTTTTT
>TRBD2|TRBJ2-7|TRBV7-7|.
CASSLTSDHEQYF
TGTGCTAGCAGCCTGACTAGCGACCACGAGCAGTACTTC
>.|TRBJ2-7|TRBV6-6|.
CASSYGTGTYEQYF
TGTGCCAGCAGTTACGGCACAGGAACCTACGAGCAGTACTTC
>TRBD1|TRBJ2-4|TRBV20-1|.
CSAEQGDLQYF
TGCAGTGCGGAACAGGGGGACCTTCAGTACTTC
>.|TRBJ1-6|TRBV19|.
CAPHGPGVNSPLHF
TGTGCCCCCCACGGTCCGGGGGTAAATTCACCCCTCCACTTT
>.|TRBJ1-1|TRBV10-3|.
CAISESRYTEAFF
TGTGCCATCAGTGAGTCCCGGTACACTGAAGCTTTCTTT
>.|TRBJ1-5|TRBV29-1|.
CSVEGSGDQPQHF
TGCAGCGTTGAAGGTTCCGGGGATCAGCCCCAGCATTTT
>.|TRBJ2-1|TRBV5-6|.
CASSSIGDLLAYNEQFF
TGTGCCAGCAGCTCGATCGGGGATCTGCTGGCCTACAATGAGCAGTTCTTC
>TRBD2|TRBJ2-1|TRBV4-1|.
CASSLLSGGGNEQFF
TGCGCCAGCAGTCTTCTTAGCGGGGGTGGGAATGAGCAGTTCTTC
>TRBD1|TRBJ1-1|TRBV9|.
CASGLTGPQAFF
TGTGCCAGCGGCCTGACAGGGCCTCAAGCTTTCTTT
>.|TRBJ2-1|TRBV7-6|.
CASSLQARGYNEQFF
TGTGCCAGCAGCTTACAAGCCCGGGGCTACAATGAGCAGTTCTTC
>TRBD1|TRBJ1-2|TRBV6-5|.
CASSSRDSYGYTF
TGTGCCAGCAGTTCCCGGGACAGCTATGGCTACACCTTC
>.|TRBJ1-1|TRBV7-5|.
CVRSLRQGTLNTEAFF
TGTGTCAGAAGCCTCCGACAGGGGACTTTGAACACTGAAGCTTTCTTT
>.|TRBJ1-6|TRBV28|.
CASSLRSPLHF
TGTGCCAGCAGTTTACGTTCACCCCTCCACTTT
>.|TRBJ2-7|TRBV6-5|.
CASSPRISSYEQYF
TGTGCCAGCAGTCCCAGGATTAGCTCCTACGAGCAGTACTTC
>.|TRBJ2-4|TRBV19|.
CASSIALRGKNIQYF
TGTGCCAGTAGTATAGCCCTACGGGGCAAAAACATTCAGTACTTC
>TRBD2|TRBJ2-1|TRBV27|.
CASSPPGSGGNEQFF
TGTGCCAGCAGTCCGCCGGGCAGCGGGGGCAATGAGCAGTTCTTC
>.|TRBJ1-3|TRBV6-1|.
CASSHRQPGNTIYF
TGTGCCAGCAGCCACAGGCAGCCTGGAAACACCATATATTTT
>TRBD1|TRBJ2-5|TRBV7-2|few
CASRGGRGRGETQYF
TGTGCCAGCAGGGGAGGCAGGGGGCGAGGGGAGACCCAGTACTTC
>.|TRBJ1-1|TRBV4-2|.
CASSQEPGVYTEAFF
TGTGCCAGCAGCCAAGAACCCGGGGTATACACTGAAGCTTTCTTT
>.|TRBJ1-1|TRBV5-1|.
CASSLGLQNTEAFF
TGCGCCAGCAGCTTGGGACTCCAGAACACTGAAGCTTTCTTT
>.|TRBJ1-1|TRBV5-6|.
CASSSTTGGNTEAFF
TGTGCCAGCAGCTCAACGACAGGAGGGAACACTGAAGCTTTCTTT
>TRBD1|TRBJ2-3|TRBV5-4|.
CASSRDRRADTQYF
TGTGCCAGCAGCCGGGACAGGCGGGCAGATACGCAGTATTTT
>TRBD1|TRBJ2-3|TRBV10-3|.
CAISGDRAVADTQYF
TGTGCCATCAGTGGGGACAGGGCGGTCGCAGATACGCAGTATTTT
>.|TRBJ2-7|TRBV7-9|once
CASSQSASYEQYF
TGTGCCAGCAGCCAGTCTGCCTCCTACGAGCAGTACTTC
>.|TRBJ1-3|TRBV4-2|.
CASSQVSDSGNTIYF
TGTGCCAGCAGCCAAGTGAGCGACTCTGGAAACACCATATATTTT
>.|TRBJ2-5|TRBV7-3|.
CASSLGGGARETQYF
TGTGCCAGCAGCTTAGGTGGGGGGGCCAGGGAGACCCAGTACTTC
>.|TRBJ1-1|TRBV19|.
CASSIGGQTMNTEAFF
TGTGCCAGTAGTATAGGAGGGCAGACGATGAACACTGAAGCTTTCTTT
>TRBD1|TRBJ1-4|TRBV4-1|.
CASSHMRDRDEKLFF
TGCGCCAGCAGCCATATGAGGGACAGGGATGAAAAACTGTTTTTT
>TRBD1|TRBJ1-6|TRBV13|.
CASSYNRGNSPLHF
TGTGCCAGCAGTTACAACAGGGGTAATTCACCCCTCCACTTT
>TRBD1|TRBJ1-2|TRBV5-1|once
CASSLGWGQTYGYTF
TGCGCCAGCAGCTTGGGATGGGGACAGACCTATGGCTACACCTTC
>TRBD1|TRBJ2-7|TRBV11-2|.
CASSLRQGASSEQYF
TGTGCCAGCAGCTTAAGACAGGGGGCTTCGAGCGAGCAGTACTTC
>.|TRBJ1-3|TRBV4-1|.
CASSQGPSGRNTIYF
TGCGCCAGCAGCCAAGGCCCCTCAGGGAGGAACACCATATATTTT
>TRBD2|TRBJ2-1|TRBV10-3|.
CAISEVRGGGEQFF
TGTGCCATCAGTGAGGTGCGGGGGGGCGGTGAGCAGTTCTTC
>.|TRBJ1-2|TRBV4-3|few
CASSQGELYGYTF
TGCGCCAGCAGCCAAGGAGAACTCTATGGCTACACCTTC
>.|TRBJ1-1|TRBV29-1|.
CSASNTEAFF
TGCAGCGCGTCGAACACTGAAGCTTTCTTT
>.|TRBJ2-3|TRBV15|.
CATSRGLEKSTDTQYF
TGTGCCACCAGCAGAGGACTCGAGAAAAGCACAGATACGCAGTATTTT
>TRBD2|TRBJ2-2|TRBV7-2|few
CASSLRWGGLKEELFF
TGTGCCAGCAGCTTACGATGGGGGGGTCTTAAAGAGGAGCTGTTTTTT
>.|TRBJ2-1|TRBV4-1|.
CASSQPLFHNEQFF
TGCGCCAGCAGCCAACCCCTGTTCCACAATGAGCAGTTCTTC
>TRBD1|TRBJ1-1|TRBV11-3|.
CASSYTTGGLNTEAFF
TGTGCCAGCAGCTATACGACAGGGGGCTTAAACACTGAAGCTTTCTTT
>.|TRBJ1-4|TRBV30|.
CAWSVRGGYSEKLFF
TGTGCCTGGAGTGTACGAGGGGGTTATAGTGAAAAACTGTTTTTT
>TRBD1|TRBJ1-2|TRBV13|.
CASSQGQFYGYTF
TGTGCCAGCAGCCAGGGACAGTTCTATGGCTACACCTTC
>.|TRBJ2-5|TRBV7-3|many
CASSFQRLQETQYF
TGTGCCAGCAGCTTCCAGCGCCTCCAAGAGACCCAGTACTTC
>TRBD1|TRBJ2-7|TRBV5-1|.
CASSDPQGGGYEQYF
TGCGCCAGCAGCGACCCACAGGGGGGAGGCTACGAGCAGTACTTC
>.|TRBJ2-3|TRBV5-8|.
CASRRTTDTQYF
TGTGCCAGCAGGCGAACCACAGATACGCAGTATTTT
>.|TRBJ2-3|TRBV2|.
CASSEAGAGLLITDTQYF
TGTGCCAGCAGTGAAGCCGGTGCTGGACTACTGATCACAGATACGCAGTATTTT
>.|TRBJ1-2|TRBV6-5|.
CASSYSGGGYGYTF
TGTGCCAGCAGTTACTCCGGGGGGGGGTATGGCTACACCTTC
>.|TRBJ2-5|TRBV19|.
CASSTLAAREETQYF
TGTGCCAGTAGTACTCTCGCGGCGAGGGAAGAGACCCAGTACTTC
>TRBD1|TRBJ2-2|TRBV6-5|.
CASSYAGTGGTGELFF
TGTGCCAGCAGTTACGCGGGGACAGGAGGTACCGGGGAGCTGTTTTTT
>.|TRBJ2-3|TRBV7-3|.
CASSLNRLGLGTDTQYF
TGTGCCAGCAGCTTAAATCGGCTCGGCCTAGGCACAGATACGCAGTATTTT